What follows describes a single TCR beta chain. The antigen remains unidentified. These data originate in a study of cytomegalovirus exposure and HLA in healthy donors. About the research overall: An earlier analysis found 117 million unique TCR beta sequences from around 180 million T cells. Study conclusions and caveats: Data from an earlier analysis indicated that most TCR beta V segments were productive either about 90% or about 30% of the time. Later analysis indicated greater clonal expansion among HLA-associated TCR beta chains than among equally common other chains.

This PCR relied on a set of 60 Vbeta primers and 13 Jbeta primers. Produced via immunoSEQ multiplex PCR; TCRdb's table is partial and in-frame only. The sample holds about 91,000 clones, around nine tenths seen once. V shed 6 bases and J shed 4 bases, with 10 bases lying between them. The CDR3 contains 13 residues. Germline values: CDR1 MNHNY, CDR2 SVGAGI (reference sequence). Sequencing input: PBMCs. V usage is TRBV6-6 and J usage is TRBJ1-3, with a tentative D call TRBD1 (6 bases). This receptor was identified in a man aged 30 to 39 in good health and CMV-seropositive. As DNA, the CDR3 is TGTGCCAGCAGCAGGGGCTACGGAAACACCATATATTTT. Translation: CASSRGYGNTIYF.